This TCR beta chain was sequenced for a study of T cell repertoires in cytomegalovirus infection. Study details: Matching HLA type and CMV infection were both indicated by public TCR beta signatures. Study-wide findings and caveats: In two of eight donors, the top clonotype was HLA-C-restricted CMV-specific. The cumulative frequency of public TCR beta families distinguished individuals who carried CMV together with the relevant HLA.

For this clonotype: Antigen specificity is unknown.

V lost 2 bases and J lost 3; bases outside the gene matches: 7. The CDR3 sequence is 15 residues long. TCRdb called the reads again in MiXCR, with one record for every CDR3 protein. The repertoire holds hundreds of thousands of distinct CDR3 sequences, with roughly 30% as singletons. This TCR came from a human donor in good health (CMV status not recorded). Some clones in this sample may be carry-over from other donors' samples. The sequenced sample consisted of PBMCs. This chain connects TRBV12-3 or TRBV12-4 to TRBJ2-7; 7 positions agree with TRBD1. The CDR3 coding sequence is TGTGCCAGCAGTTTACGGCGGCAGGGGGACTACGAGCAGTACTTC. Its protein product is CASSLRRQGDYEQYF.